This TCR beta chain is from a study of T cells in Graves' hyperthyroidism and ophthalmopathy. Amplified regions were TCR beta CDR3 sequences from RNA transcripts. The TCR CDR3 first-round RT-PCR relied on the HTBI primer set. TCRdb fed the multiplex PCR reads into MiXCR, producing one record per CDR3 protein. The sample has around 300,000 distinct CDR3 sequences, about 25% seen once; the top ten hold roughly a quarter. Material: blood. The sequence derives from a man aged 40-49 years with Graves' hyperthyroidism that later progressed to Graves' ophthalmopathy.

The CDR3: CASSYRREEHGNTIYF. As DNA, the CDR3 is TGTGCCAGCAGTTACCGCCGGGAGGAACATGGAAACACCATATATTTT. This sequence joins TRBV6-5 and TRBJ1-3; D is undetermined. Germline lookup yields CDR1 MNHEY and CDR2 SVGAGI. Trimming pared 2 bases from V and 3 bases from J, leaving 14 bases between. The CDR3 extends over 16 amino acids.